The next 24 T cell receptor beta chains were all read from a single sample in a study of OX40 agonist ivuxolimab in advanced cancers. Clones were sequenced by immunoSEQ multiplex PCR, and TCRdb holds only the in-frame ones, with some missing. The table includes around 70,000 clones, under 90% detected once. Sequenced here: CD4+ or CD8+ T cells sorted from blood, sampled in a trial of the OX40 agonist ivuxolimab. These receptors were obtained from an adult with an advanced solid tumor such as melanoma, head and neck, liver or kidney cancer.

The V gene is TRBV6-5, the J gene TRBJ2-7; D is undetermined. The CDR3 loop spans 14 amino acids. Germline V gene data show CDR1 as MNHEY and CDR2 as SVGAGI. V was cut by 3 bases and J by 2 bases, with 11 bases left in between. The CDR3 DNA follows: TGTGCCAGCAGTTATCGGCCCTCGGCCTACGAGCAGTACTTC. Translating it yields CASSYRPSAYEQYF.

This chain joins TRBV9 and TRBJ2-3; 7 bases fit TRBD1. Losses at the gene ends were 2 bases for V and 6 bases for J; bases not matched to a gene: 3. CDR1 is SGDLS and CDR2 is YYNGEE in the germline V gene. The CDR3 spans 13 residues. The CDR3 DNA follows: TGTGCCAGCAGCGTCGACAGGGCCGATACGCAGTATTTT. It translates to CASSVDRADTQYF.

The gene calls are TRBV7-3 and TRBJ1-1; 7 bases fit TRBD1. Germline V gene sequence: CDR1 SGHTA, CDR2 FQGTGA. The CDR3 runs to 14 residues. V lost 3 bases and J lost 2; bases outside the gene matches: 3. In DNA, the CDR3 is TGTGCCAGCAGCTTGACAGGGCCTAACACTGAAGCTTTCTTT. Translated, it gives CASSLTGPNTEAFF.

The chain employs TRBV11-3 and TRBJ2-3, with TRBD1 matching over 10 bases. Trimming at V came to 4 bases and at J to 4 bases, leaving 8 bases not matched to a gene. The CDR3 contains 16 residues. Germline CDR1 reads SGHNT; CDR2 reads YENEEA. CDR3 sequence reads: CASSYPGQGSPDTQYF. The CDR3 DNA reads as TGTGCCAGCAGCTACCCGGGACAGGGGTCCCCAGATACGCAGTATTTT.

V and J are TRBV4-3 and TRBJ2-1; 8 bases align to TRBD1. V was clipped by 1 base and J by 11 bases; unmatched bases: 4. CDR3 length equals 13 residues. The V gene's germline CDR1 is LGHNA and CDR2 YSLEER. CDR3 bases: TGCGCCAGCAGCCAAGTTCAGGGGGCCAAGCAGTTCTTC. It yields the protein CASSQVQGAKQFF.

In this sample, this clone turned up a few times. The genes are TRBV5-4 and TRBJ2-1; 8 bases map to TRBD2. Germline V lookup: CDR1 SGHNT, CDR2 YYREEE (reference sequence). J lost 7 bases, V lost 0 bases, and 6 bases had no gene match. The CDR3 covers 15 residues. The CDR3 protein is CASSLDTGTRNEQFF. The CDR3 region has the DNA TGTGCCAGCAGCTTGGATACCGGGACTAGGAATGAGCAGTTCTTC.

The rearrangement uses TRBV6-5 and TRBJ1-1; D uncertain. CDR3 length: 14 residues. CDR1 and CDR2 from the germline V gene are MNHEY and SVGAGI. V gave up 0 bases and J gave up 1 base, with 6 bases separating them. Here the CDR3 DNA reads TGTGCCAGCAGTTACTCCGCACCGAACACTGAAGCTTTCTTT. Translating it yields CASSYSAPNTEAFF.

This chain joins TRBV2 and TRBJ1-2, with D possibly being TRBD1 (5 bases). The CDR3 contains 14 residues. V lost 1 base and J lost 4, with 10 bases in between. Germline V gives CDR1 SNHLY, CDR2 FYNNEI. CDR3 region: CASSEGTYSYGYTF. The CDR3 DNA is TGTGCCAGCAGTGAAGGGACATATTCCTATGGCTACACCTTC.

The chain joins TRBV6-1 to TRBJ1-5; D gene uncertain. The ends were cut back, 2 bases at V and 4 bases at J, with 15 bases in the middle. The CDR3 runs 16 residues. Per germline, CDR1 MNHNS and CDR2 SASEGT. CDR3 loop: CASSEPPRPRNQPQHF. CDR3 bases: TGTGCCAGCAGTGAACCCCCCCGCCCAAGGAATCAGCCCCAGCATTTT.

This clone was counted only a few times. This chain uses TRBV5-6 with TRBJ1-1, with 10 bases that match TRBD1. This CDR3 region has 15 residues. Per germline, CDR1 SGHDT and CDR2 YYEEEE. V lost 3 bases and J lost 2; bases outside the gene matches: 4. CDR3 coding DNA: TGTGCCAGCAGCTGGACAGGGGGAGCCAACACTGAAGCTTTCTTT. This encodes CASSWTGGANTEAFF.

J is TRBJ1-5 and V is TRBV19; D unclear. CDR3 length equals 15 residues. Germline lookup yields CDR1 LNHDA and CDR2 SQIVND (reference sequence). Trimming took 3 bases from V and 0 from J, leaving 9 bases between them. The CDR3 is CASSMWDFSNQPQHF. The CDR3, as DNA: TGTGCCAGTAGTATGTGGGATTTTAGCAATCAGCCCCAGCATTTT.

About this clone itself: The same CDR3 arises from other DNA sequences in this sample as well. The gene calls are TRBV7-3 and TRBJ1-1; no reliable D call. Deletions cut 2 bases from V and 0 bases from J, with 4 bases between. Germline CDR1 is SGHTA and CDR2 is FQGTGA. The CDR3 covers 13 residues. CDR3: CASSLRMNTEAFF. In DNA, the CDR3 is TGTGCCAGCAGCTTACGGATGAACACTGAAGCTTTCTTT.

The count of this clone is one. V usage is TRBV18 and J usage is TRBJ2-1; 13 nucleotides align to TRBD2. The CDR3 is made up of 20 amino acids. CDR1 is KGHSH and CDR2 is LQKENI in the germline V gene. Trimming at V came to 3 bases and at J to 0 bases, leaving 11 bases not matched to a gene. The CDR3 is CASSPLGTSGTRSSYNEQFF. Here the CDR3 DNA reads TGTGCCAGCTCACCTCTCGGGACTAGCGGGACGAGGAGCTCCTACAATGAGCAGTTCTTC.

The chain employs TRBV5-4 and TRBJ1-2; TRBD1 aligns across 7 bases. This CDR3 spans 14 amino acids. The germline CDR1 and CDR2 sequences are SGHNT and YYREEE (reference sequence). The V and J ends lost 2 bases and 7 bases, in that order; junction bases with no gene match: 8. Here the CDR3 DNA reads TGTGCCAGCAGCTTAGACAGGGTGATTGGTGGCTACACCTTC. Its translation is CASSLDRVIGGYTF.

V gene TRBV6-5 combines with J gene TRBJ2-5, with a weak D call TRBD1 (6 bases). Germline CDR1 is MNHEY and CDR2 is SVGAGI. V lost 2 bases to trimming and J lost 5 bases, with 12 bases between them. The CDR3 loop spans 14 amino acids. CDR3 region: CASSYGQTRETQYF. In nucleotides, the CDR3 is TGTGCCAGCAGTTACGGACAGACGAGGGAGACCCAGTACTTC.

J is TRBJ2-7 and V is TRBV30, with 10 bases identical to TRBD2. The CDR3 spans 13 residues. V lost 5 bases to trimming and J lost 7 bases; unmatched junction nucleotides: 8. Germline values: CDR1 GTSNPN, CDR2 SVGIG (reference sequence). In DNA form, the CDR3 reads TGTGCCTGGGGACTAGCGGTGCTGGGGGAGCAGTACTTC. The encoded protein is CAWGLAVLGEQYF.

This chain links TRBV19 with TRBJ1-2, with D perhaps matching TRBD1 (6 bases). The CDR3 loop spans 13 amino acids. Germline V CDR1 and CDR2: LNHDA, SQIVND (reference sequence). Trimming shortened V by 4 bases and J by 4 bases, and 10 bases separated the two germline ends. The DNA of the CDR3 is TGTGCCAGTAGTACCGGACAGATCTATGGCTACACCTTC. Protein sequence: CASSTGQIYGYTF.

The chain employs TRBV5-1 and TRBJ1-6; a possible D gene is TRBD1 (5 bases). This CDR3 region has 14 residues. Germline values: CDR1 SGHRS, CDR2 YFSETQ. Trimming left V 0 bases short and J 10 bases short, with 11 bases between. DNA for the CDR3: TGCGCCAGCAGCTTGGTTGGGGCTTGGTCACCCCTCCACTTT. Translation gives CASSLVGAWSPLHF.

The V gene is TRBV21-1, the J gene TRBJ1-3; the table's TRBD1 call for D was not verified on the DNA. TRBV21-1 is a pseudogene. The CDR3 is 15 residues long. CDR3 region: CASSYPGDSGNTIYF. The CDR3 region has the DNA TGTGCCAGCAGCTACCCAGGGGATTCTGGAAACACCATATATTTT.

This clone was detected only a few times. The J gene is TRBJ1-1, the V gene TRBV25-1; no clear D. The CDR3 totals 13 residues. V lost 5 bases, J lost 1 base, and 8 bases lay in between. Germline V gene sequence: CDR1 MGHDK, CDR2 SYGVNS. In DNA form, the CDR3 reads TGTGCCAGCAGTCTACATGGGAACACTGAAGCTTTCTTT. It encodes CASSLHGNTEAFF.

The CDR3 DNA is TGTGCCAGCAGCGTAGTTCCGGGACAGGGGAAAGAGACCCAGTACTTC. Translating it yields CASSVVPGQGKETQYF. The J gene is TRBJ2-5, the V gene TRBV9, with 10 bases lining up with TRBD1. The trim removed 0 bases at V and 3 bases at J, leaving 5 bases unmatched. There are 16 residues in the CDR3. CDR1 and CDR2 from the germline V gene are SGDLS and YYNGEE.

The rearrangement joins TRBV7-6 to TRBJ2-7, with D perhaps TRBD1 or TRBD2 (6 bases each). The V gene lost 4 bases and the J gene lost 3 bases, with 13 bases spanning the gap. From germline, CDR1 is SGHVS and CDR2 FNYEAQ. This CDR3 has 14 residues. CDR3 coding DNA: TGTGCCAGCAGCTCCCGGGGGCCCAGCTACGAGCAGTACTTC. Encoded protein: CASSSRGPSYEQYF.

This clone appeared once. The chain employs TRBV19 and TRBJ1-2; 10 bases map to TRBD1. This CDR3 is 15 amino acids long. V trimming: 10 bases; J trimming: 4 bases; junction bases outside the gene matches: 12. In germline, CDR1 is LNHDA, CDR2 SQIVND (reference sequence). CDR3 in amino acids: CATSGQGGSGYGYTF. Here the CDR3 DNA reads TGTGCCACCTCCGGACAGGGGGGCTCCGGCTATGGCTACACCTTC.

J is TRBJ1-1 and V is TRBV5-4, with a tentative D call TRBD1 (5 bases). The CDR3 spans 14 residues. Germline values: CDR1 SGHNT, CDR2 YYREEE (reference sequence). V lost 6 bases and J 0 bases, leaving 12 bases between the germline ends. CDR3 sequence (DNA): TGTGCCAGCACCCGGGGACCGATGAACACTGAAGCTTTCTTT. Protein sequence: CASTRGPMNTEAFF.